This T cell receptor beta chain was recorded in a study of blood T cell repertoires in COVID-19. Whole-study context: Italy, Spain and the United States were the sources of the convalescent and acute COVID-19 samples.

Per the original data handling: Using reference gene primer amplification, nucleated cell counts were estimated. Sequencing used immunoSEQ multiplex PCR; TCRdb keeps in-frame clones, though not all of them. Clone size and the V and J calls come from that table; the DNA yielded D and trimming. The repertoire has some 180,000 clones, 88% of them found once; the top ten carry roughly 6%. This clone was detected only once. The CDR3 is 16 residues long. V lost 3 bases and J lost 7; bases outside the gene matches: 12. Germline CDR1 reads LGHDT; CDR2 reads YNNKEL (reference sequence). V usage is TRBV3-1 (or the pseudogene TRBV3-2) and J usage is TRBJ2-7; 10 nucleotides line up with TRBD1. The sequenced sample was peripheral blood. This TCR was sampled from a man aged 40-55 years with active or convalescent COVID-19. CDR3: CASSHSGQGPVREQYF. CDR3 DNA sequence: TGTGCCAGCAGCCATTCGGGACAGGGGCCCGTTAGAGAGCAGTACTTC.